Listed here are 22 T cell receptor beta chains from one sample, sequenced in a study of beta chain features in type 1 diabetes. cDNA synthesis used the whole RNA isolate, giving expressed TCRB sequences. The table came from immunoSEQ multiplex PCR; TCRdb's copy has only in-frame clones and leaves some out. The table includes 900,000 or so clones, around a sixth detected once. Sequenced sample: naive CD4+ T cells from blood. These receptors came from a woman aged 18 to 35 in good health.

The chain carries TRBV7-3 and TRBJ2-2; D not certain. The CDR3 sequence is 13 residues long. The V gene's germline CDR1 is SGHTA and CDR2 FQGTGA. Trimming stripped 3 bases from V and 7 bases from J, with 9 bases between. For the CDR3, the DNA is TGTGCCAGCAGCTTGGCTCAGCGCGGGGAGCTGTTTTTT. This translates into CASSLAQRGELFF.

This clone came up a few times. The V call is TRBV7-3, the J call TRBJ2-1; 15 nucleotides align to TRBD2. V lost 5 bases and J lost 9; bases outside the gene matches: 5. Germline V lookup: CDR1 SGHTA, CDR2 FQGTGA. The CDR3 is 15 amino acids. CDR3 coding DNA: TGTGCCAGCAGCCCTGGACTAGCGGGAGGGTTTGAGCAGTTCTTC. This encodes CASSPGLAGGFEQFF.

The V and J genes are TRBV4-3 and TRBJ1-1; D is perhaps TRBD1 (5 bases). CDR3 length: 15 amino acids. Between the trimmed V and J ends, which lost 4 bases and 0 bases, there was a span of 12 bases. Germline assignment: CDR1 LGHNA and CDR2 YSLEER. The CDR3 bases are TGCGCCAGCAGCCTCAGGGCAGGTATGAACACTGAAGCTTTCTTT. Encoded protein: CASSLRAGMNTEAFF.

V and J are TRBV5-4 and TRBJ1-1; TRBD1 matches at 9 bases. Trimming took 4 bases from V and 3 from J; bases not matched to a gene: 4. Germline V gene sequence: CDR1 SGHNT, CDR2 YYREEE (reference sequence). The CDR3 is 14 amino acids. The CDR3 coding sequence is TGTGCCAGCAGCGGGACAGGGATTTACACTGAAGCTTTCTTT. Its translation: CASSGTGIYTEAFF. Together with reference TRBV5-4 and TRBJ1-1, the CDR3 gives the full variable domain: ETGVTQSPTHLIKTRGQQVTLRCSSQSGHNTVSWYQQALGQGPQFIFQYYREEENGRGNFPPRFSGLQFPNYSSELNVNALELDDSALYLCASSGTGIYTEAFFGQGTRLTVV.

The CDR3, as DNA: TGTGCCACCAGCAGAGAGGGTACAGTCTCCTACGAGCAGTACTTC. It yields the protein CATSREGTVSYEQYF. The chain recombines TRBV15 with TRBJ2-7; D remains unclear. V gave up 0 bases and J gave up 0 bases, with 9 bases separating them. Looked up from germline, CDR1 is LNHNV and CDR2 is YYDKDF (reference sequence). The CDR3 is made up of 15 amino acids.

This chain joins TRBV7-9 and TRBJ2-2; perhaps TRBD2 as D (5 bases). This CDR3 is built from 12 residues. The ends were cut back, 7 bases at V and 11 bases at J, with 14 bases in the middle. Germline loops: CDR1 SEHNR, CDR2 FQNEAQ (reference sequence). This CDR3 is CASKMGRGELFF. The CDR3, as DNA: TGTGCCAGCAAGATGGGCCGGGGAGAGCTGTTTTTT.

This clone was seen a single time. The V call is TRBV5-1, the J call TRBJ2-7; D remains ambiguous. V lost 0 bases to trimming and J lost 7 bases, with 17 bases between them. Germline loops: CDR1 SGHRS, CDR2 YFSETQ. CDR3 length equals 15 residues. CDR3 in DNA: TGCGCCAGCAGCTTGGGTAGTCCTATACTGGGGGAGCAGTACTTC. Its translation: CASSLGSPILGEQYF.

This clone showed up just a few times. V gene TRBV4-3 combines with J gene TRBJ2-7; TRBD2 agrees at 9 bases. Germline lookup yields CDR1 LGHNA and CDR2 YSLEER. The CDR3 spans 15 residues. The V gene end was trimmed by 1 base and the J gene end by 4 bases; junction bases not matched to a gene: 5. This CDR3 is CASSQVTSGKYEQYF. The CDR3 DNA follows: TGCGCCAGCAGCCAAGTGACTAGCGGTAAATACGAGCAGTACTTC.

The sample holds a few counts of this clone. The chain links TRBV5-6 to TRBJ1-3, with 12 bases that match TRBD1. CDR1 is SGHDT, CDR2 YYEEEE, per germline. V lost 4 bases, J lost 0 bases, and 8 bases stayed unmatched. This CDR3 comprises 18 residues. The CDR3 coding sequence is TGTGCCAGCAGCCGGGACAGGGGGCTCCCCTACTCTGGAAACACCATATATTTT. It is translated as CASSRDRGLPYSGNTIYF. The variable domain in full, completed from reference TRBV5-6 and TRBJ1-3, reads DAGVTQSPTHLIKTRGQQVTLRCSPKSGHDTVSWYQQALGQGPQFIFQYYEEEERQRGNFPDRFSGHQFPNYSSELNVNALLLGDSALYLCASSRDRGLPYSGNTIYFGEGSWLTVV.

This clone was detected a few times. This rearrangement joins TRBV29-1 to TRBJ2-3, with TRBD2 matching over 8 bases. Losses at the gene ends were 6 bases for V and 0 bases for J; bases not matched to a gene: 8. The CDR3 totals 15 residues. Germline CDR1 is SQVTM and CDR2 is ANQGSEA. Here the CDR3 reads CSVKKLADSTDTQYF. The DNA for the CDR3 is TGCAGCGTCAAAAAACTAGCGGACAGCACAGATACGCAGTATTTT.

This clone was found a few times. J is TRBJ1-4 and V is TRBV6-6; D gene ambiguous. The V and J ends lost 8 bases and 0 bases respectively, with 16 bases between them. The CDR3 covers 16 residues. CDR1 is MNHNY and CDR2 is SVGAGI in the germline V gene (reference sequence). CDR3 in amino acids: CASLRSGFATNEKLFF. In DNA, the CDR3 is TGTGCCAGCCTCAGGTCCGGGTTCGCAACTAATGAAAAACTGTTTTTT.

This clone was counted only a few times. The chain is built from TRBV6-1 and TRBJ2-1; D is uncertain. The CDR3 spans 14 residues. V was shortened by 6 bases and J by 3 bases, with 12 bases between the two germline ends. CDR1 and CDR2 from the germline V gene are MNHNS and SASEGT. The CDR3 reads CASSELGFYNEQFF. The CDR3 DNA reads TGTGCCAGCAGCGAGTTGGGTTTCTACAATGAGCAGTTCTTC.

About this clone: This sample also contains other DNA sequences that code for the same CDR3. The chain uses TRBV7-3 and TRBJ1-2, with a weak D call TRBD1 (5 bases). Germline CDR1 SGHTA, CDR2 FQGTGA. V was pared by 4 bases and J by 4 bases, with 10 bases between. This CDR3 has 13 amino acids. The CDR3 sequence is CASSSGQGYGYTF. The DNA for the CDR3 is TGTGCCAGCAGCTCAGGACAAGGCTATGGCTACACCTTC.

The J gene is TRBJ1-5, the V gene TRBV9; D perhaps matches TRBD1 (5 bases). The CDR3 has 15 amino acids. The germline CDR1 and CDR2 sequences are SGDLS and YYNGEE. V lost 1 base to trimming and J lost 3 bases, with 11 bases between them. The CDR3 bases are TGTGCCAGCAGCGTAACTCCGACAGACAATCAGCCCCAGCATTTT. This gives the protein CASSVTPTDNQPQHF. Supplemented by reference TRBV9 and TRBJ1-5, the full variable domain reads DSGVTQTPKHLITATGQRVTLRCSPRSGDLSVYWYQQSLDQGLQFLIQYYNGEERAKGNILERFSAQQFPDLHSELNLSSLELGDSALYFCASSVTPTDNQPQHFGDGTRLSIL.

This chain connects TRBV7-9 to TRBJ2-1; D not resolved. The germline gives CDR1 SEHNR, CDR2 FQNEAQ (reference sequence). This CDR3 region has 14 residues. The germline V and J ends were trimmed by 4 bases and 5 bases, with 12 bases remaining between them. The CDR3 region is CASSYFRGDNEQFF. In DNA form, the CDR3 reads TGTGCCAGCAGCTATTTTCGCGGAGACAATGAGCAGTTCTTC.

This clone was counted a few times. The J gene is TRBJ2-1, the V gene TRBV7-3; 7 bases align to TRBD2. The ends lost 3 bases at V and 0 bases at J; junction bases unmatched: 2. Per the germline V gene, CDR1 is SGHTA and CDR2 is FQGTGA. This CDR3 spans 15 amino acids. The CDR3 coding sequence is TGTGCCAGCAGCTTCGGACTAGGCTCCTACAATGAGCAGTTCTTC. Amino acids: CASSFGLGSYNEQFF.

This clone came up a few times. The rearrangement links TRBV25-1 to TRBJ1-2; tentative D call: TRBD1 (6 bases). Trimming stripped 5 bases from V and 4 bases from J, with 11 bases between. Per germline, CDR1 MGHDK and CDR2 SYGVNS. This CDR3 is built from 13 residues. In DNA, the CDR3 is TGTGCCAGCAGTCGACAGGTGGGCTATGGCTACACCTTC. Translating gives CASSRQVGYGYTF.

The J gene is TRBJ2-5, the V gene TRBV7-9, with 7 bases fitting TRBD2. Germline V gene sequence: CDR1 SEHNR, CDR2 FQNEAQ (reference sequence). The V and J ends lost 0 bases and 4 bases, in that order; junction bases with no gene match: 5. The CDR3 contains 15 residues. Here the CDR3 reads CASSLAAGAGETQYF. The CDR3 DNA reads TGTGCCAGCAGCTTAGCTGCGGGAGCAGGAGAGACCCAGTACTTC.

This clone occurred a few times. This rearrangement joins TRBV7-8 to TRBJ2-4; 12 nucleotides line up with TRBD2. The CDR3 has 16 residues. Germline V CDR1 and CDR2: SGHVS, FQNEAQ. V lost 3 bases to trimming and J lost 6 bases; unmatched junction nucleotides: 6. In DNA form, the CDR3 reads TGTGCCAGCAGCTTTGATCCGGGACTAGCGGGAAACATTCAGTACTTC. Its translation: CASSFDPGLAGNIQYF.

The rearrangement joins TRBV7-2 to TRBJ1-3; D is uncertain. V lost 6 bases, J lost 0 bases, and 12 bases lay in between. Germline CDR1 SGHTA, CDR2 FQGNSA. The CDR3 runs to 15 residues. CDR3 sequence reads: CASSVQVASGNTIYF. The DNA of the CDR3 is TGTGCCAGCAGTGTTCAGGTGGCCTCTGGAAACACCATATATTTT.

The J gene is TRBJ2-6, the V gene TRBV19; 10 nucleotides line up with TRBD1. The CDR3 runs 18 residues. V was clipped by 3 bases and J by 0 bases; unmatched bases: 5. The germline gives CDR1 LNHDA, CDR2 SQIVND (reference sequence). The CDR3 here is CASSMRGQGTSGANVLTF. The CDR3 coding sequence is TGTGCCAGTAGTATGAGGGGACAGGGGACCTCTGGGGCCAACGTCCTGACTTTC.

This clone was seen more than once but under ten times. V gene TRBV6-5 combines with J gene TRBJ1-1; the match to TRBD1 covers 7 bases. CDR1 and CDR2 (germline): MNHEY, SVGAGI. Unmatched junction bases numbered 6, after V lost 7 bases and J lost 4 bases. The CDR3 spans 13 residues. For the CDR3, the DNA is TGTGCCAGCATTAACAGGGGAGGCACTGAAGCTTTCTTT. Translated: CASINRGGTEAFF.